Below, 32 T cell receptor beta chains from the same sample are listed, as sequenced in a study of graft-versus-host responses after intestinal transplantation. Sequenced by immunoSEQ multiplex PCR; TCRdb stores in-frame clones only, minus some. The sample lists around 18,000 clones, around 90% occurring once. The input for sequencing was PBMCs, taken 110 days after intestinal transplant. The receptors come from a human patient who received an intestinal transplant, so some T cells may come from the graft donor.

The chain has TRBV2 and TRBJ2-5, with 14 bases lining up with TRBD2. Germline V gene data show CDR1 as SNHLY and CDR2 as FYNNEI. This CDR3 comprises 13 residues. Trimming removed 8 bases from V and 4 bases from J; junction bases left unmatched: 0. CDR3 amino acids: CASGLAGGETQYF. The CDR3 DNA follows: TGTGCCAGCGGACTAGCGGGAGGAGAGACCCAGTACTTC. The complete variable domain, with remaining parts taken from reference TRBV2 and TRBJ2-5, reads EPEVTQTPSHQVTQMGQEVILRCVPISNHLYFYWYRQILGQKVEFLVSFYNNEISEKSEIFDDQFSVERPDGSNFTLKIRSTKLEDSAMYFCASGLAGGETQYFGPGTRLLVL.

The V and J genes are TRBV7-2 and TRBJ1-2; the match to TRBD1 covers 7 bases. Germline CDR1 SGHTA, CDR2 FQGNSA. V shed 5 bases and J 4 bases; nucleotides not matched to a gene: 10. This CDR3 has 15 amino acids. The CDR3 DNA reads TGTGCCAGCAGCGCCAGGACAGGAAGAACCTATGGCTACACCTTC. Protein product: CASSARTGRTYGYTF.

The rearrangement links TRBV10-1 to TRBJ2-7, with 7 nucleotides matching TRBD2. Per the germline V gene, CDR1 is WNHNN and CDR2 is SYGVQD (reference sequence). The V and J ends lost 3 bases and 3 bases, in that order; junction bases with no gene match: 5. The CDR3 consists of 14 residues. CDR3 sequence reads: CASSDIAGDYEQYF. As DNA, the CDR3 is TGCGCCAGCAGTGATATCGCGGGAGACTACGAGCAGTACTTC.

The chain has TRBV30 and TRBJ2-1, with 10 bases aligning to TRBD2. CDR3 length: 14 residues. The germline V gene has CDR1 GTSNPN and CDR2 SVGIG (reference sequence). After removal of 7 bases from V and 0 bases from J, the junction contained 3 bases not matched to a gene. CDR3 sequence (DNA): TGTGCCTTACTAGCGGGGCTCTCCTACAATGAGCAGTTCTTC. Protein sequence: CALLAGLSYNEQFF.

This chain's CDR3 is CASSPRTSGSTGELFF. The CDR3 DNA reads TGTGCCAGCAGCCCCCGGACTAGCGGGAGCACCGGGGAGCTGTTTTTT. This sequence joins TRBV5-5 and TRBJ2-2; 13 nucleotides align to TRBD2. The CDR3 extends over 16 amino acids. Germline CDR1 and CDR2: SGHKS and YYEKEE (reference sequence). Losses at the gene ends were 4 bases for V and 4 bases for J; bases not matched to a gene: 4.

This chain links TRBV7-4 with TRBJ1-1; D gene unclear. CDR3 size: 16 residues. Germline V CDR1 and CDR2: SGHVT, SQSDAQ. The V end lost 4 bases, the J end lost 0 bases, and 15 bases lay between the germline ends. This chain's CDR3 is CASSSTGRDMNTEAFF. The CDR3 coding sequence is TGTGCCAGCAGCTCTACTGGGCGGGATATGAACACTGAAGCTTTCTTT.

This clone has only a few counts. This chain connects TRBV7-9 to TRBJ2-1; maybe TRBD2 (6 bases). Per germline, CDR1 SEHNR and CDR2 FQNEAQ (reference sequence). Trimming removed 3 bases from V and 12 bases from J, with 24 bases in between. The CDR3 contains 16 residues. The CDR3 is CASSFWLAPGAERQFF. In DNA form, the CDR3 reads TGTGCCAGCAGCTTTTGGCTAGCGCCCGGTGCAGAGCGGCAGTTCTTC.

As concerns this clone: Lacking the conserved final phenylalanine or tryptophan, this CDR3 likely reflects a read error. The rearrangement joins TRBV6-1 to TRBJ1-2; D unresolved. V was shortened by 8 bases and J by 10 bases, with 20 bases between the two germline ends. The CDR3 contains 13 residues. CDR1 and CDR2 (germline): MNHNS, SASEGT. CDR3 amino acids: CASVEGGGGDYTL. The CDR3 coding sequence is TGTGCCAGCGTTGAGGGCGGAGGCGGGGACTACACCCTC.

The V call is TRBV28, the J call TRBJ1-3, with D perhaps matching TRBD1 (5 bases). The length of the CDR3 is 17 residues. Germline V gene data show CDR1 as MDHEN and CDR2 as SYDVKM. Between the trimmed V and J ends, which lost 6 bases and 0 bases, there was a span of 18 bases. Here the CDR3 DNA reads TGTGCCAGCAGCCCACTCAGGGACCCAAGCTCTGGAAACACCATATATTTT. Protein: CASSPLRDPSSGNTIYF.

The chain has TRBV28 and TRBJ2-2; weak D call: TRBD1 (6 bases). V was shortened by 3 bases and J by 5 bases, with 19 bases between the two germline ends. The CDR3 extends over 17 amino acids. CDR1 and CDR2 (germline): MDHEN, SYDVKM. The CDR3 nucleotides read TGTGCCAGCAGTTTCTCGGACAGAGTCAGAAGTACCGGGGAGCTGTTTTTT. Its protein is CASSFSDRVRSTGELFF.

This chain links TRBV12-5 with TRBJ2-1; 8 bases map to TRBD2. Looked up from germline, CDR1 is LGHNT and CDR2 is FRNRAP. Unmatched junction bases numbered 8, after V lost 7 bases and J lost 6 bases. The length of the CDR3 is 14 residues. The CDR3 here is CASVSGSITNEQFF. The CDR3 DNA is TGTGCTAGTGTCAGCGGGAGTATCACCAATGAGCAGTTCTTC.

The chain combines TRBV30 with TRBJ2-7; 10 bases agree with TRBD2. The CDR3 has 13 residues. V lost 8 bases and J lost 4; bases outside the gene matches: 8. Germline CDR1 is GTSNPN and CDR2 is SVGIG (reference sequence). CDR3 in amino acids: CAGDSGRGYEQYF. The CDR3 nucleotides read TGTGCCGGCGACAGCGGGAGGGGTTACGAGCAGTACTTC.

This sequence joins TRBV18 and TRBJ2-7; D might be TRBD2 (5 bases). The V and J ends lost 3 bases and 2 bases respectively, with 5 bases between them. CDR1 is KGHSH and CDR2 is LQKENI in the germline V gene. The CDR3 contains 12 residues. The CDR3 protein is CASSPGTYEQYF. The CDR3 nucleotides are TGTGCCAGCTCACCCGGGACCTACGAGCAGTACTTC. The full variable domain, rest sourced from reference TRBV18 and TRBJ2-7, is NAGVMQNPRHLVRRRGQEARLRCSPMKGHSHVYWYRQLPEEGLKFMVYLQKENIIDESGMPKERFSAEFPKEGPSILRIQQVVRGDSAAYFCASSPGTYEQYFGPGTRLTVT.

This chain joins TRBV2 and TRBJ2-3; D is perhaps TRBD2 (6 bases). Trimming stripped 6 bases from V and 6 bases from J, with 10 bases between. The length of the CDR3 is 12 residues. Per the germline V gene, CDR1 is SNHLY and CDR2 is FYNNEI. This CDR3 is CASSLEGDTQYF. Written as DNA, the CDR3 is TGTGCCAGCAGCCTGGAGGGGGATACGCAGTATTTT.

This chain joins TRBV30 and TRBJ1-2, with D possibly TRBD1 on 5 matching bases. There are 13 residues in the CDR3. V was cut by 5 bases and J by 6 bases, with 16 bases left in between. Germline V gives CDR1 GTSNPN, CDR2 SVGIG (reference sequence). As DNA, the CDR3 is TGTGCCTGGCGAGGCAGCCCGGGGGATGGCTACACCTTC. It codes for CAWRGSPGDGYTF. Drawing the rest from reference TRBV30 and TRBJ1-2, the complete variable domain is SQTIHQWPATLVQPVGSPLSLECTVEGTSNPNLYWYRQAAGRGLQLLFYSVGIGQISSEVPQNLSASRPQDRQFILSSKKLLLSDSGFYLCAWRGSPGDGYTFGSGTRLTVV.

The chain carries TRBV2 and TRBJ2-7, with 8 positions matching TRBD1. This CDR3 is built from 15 residues. Looked up from germline, CDR1 is SNHLY and CDR2 is FYNNEI. Trimming took 6 bases from V and 6 from J; bases not matched to a gene: 13. The DNA of the CDR3 is TGTGCCAGCAGCCCCGACAGGGGCAGAGGGGTCGAGCAGTACTTC. It is translated as CASSPDRGRGVEQYF.

V is TRBV6-4 and J is TRBJ2-3; 9 nucleotides match TRBD2. Germline V gene data show CDR1 as MRHNA and CDR2 as SNTAGT. There are 15 residues in the CDR3. V lost 3 bases and J lost 2; bases outside the gene matches: 3. The CDR3 DNA reads as TGTGCCAGCAGTGAGACTAGCGGAGCCACAGATACGCAGTATTTT. The encoded protein is CASSETSGATDTQYF.

The chain employs TRBV19 and TRBJ1-5, with a tentative D call TRBD1 (6 bases). The CDR3 sequence is 13 residues long. V dropped 9 bases and J dropped 11 bases, with 20 bases sitting between them. CDR1 is LNHDA and CDR2 is SQIVND in the germline V gene (reference sequence). The CDR3 sequence: CASSTGQSTAQHF. CDR3 coding DNA: TGTGCCAGCTCTACCGGACAGTCAACTGCCCAGCATTTT.

This clone came up once. The V gene is TRBV28, the J gene TRBJ2-7, with 8 bases identical to TRBD2. Trimming cost V 7 bases and J 2 bases; bases outside gene matches: 4. Per the germline V gene, CDR1 is MDHEN and CDR2 is SYDVKM. The CDR3 spans 13 residues. This chain's CDR3 is CASTPGGAYEQYF. The DNA of the CDR3 is TGTGCCAGCACCCCGGGAGGGGCCTACGAGCAGTACTTC.

This clone has just a few counts. This chain joins TRBV5-6 and TRBJ1-2; the match to TRBD1 covers 8 bases. Trimming cost V 1 base and J 4 bases; bases outside gene matches: 6. The CDR3 runs 15 residues. CDR1 and CDR2 from the germline V gene are SGHDT and YYEEEE. The CDR3 DNA follows: TGTGCCAGCAGCTTGAACCAGGGGGCAGTCTATGGCTACACCTTC. Its protein is CASSLNQGAVYGYTF.

This clone was counted a single time. The chain couples TRBV9 to TRBJ1-5; 7 bases align to TRBD1. The germline gives CDR1 SGDLS, CDR2 YYNGEE. V lost 5 bases and J lost 0; bases outside the gene matches: 5. The CDR3 extends over 15 amino acids. The CDR3 sequence: CASSGTANSNQPQHF. The CDR3 DNA follows: TGTGCCAGCAGTGGGACAGCAAATAGCAATCAGCCCCAGCATTTT.

This rearrangement joins TRBV6-1 to TRBJ1-5; tentatively, D is TRBD1 (5 bases). Per germline, CDR1 MNHNS and CDR2 SASEGT. V was pared by 2 bases and J by 0 bases, with 11 bases between. This CDR3 spans 16 amino acids. The DNA of the CDR3 is TGTGCCAGCAGTGAATGGGACGGTGATAGCAATCAGCCCCAGCATTTT. It specifies CASSEWDGDSNQPQHF.

The chain employs TRBV5-6 and TRBJ2-7, with D unclear. Trimming removed 0 bases at V and 3 bases at J, with 1 base between. Germline CDR1 is SGHDT and CDR2 is YYEEEE. The CDR3 runs to 11 residues. CDR3 loop: CASSLDYEQYF. The CDR3 coding sequence is TGTGCCAGCAGCTTGGACTACGAGCAGTACTTC.

The V call is TRBV19, the J call TRBJ1-2, with D maybe TRBD1 (5 bases). The CDR3 spans 16 residues. V was pared by 2 bases and J by 4 bases, with 17 bases between. Germline V gene sequence: CDR1 LNHDA, CDR2 SQIVND (reference sequence). The DNA of the CDR3 is TGTGCCAGTAGTATAACGTTCCGGGGACCGGGCTATGGCTACACCTTC. Its protein is CASSITFRGPGYGYTF.

This clone was observed a few times. V gene TRBV6-6 combines with J gene TRBJ2-2, with 8 nucleotides matching TRBD1. Losses at the gene ends were 8 bases for V and 2 bases for J; bases not matched to a gene: 7. Germline CDR1 reads MNHNY; CDR2 reads SVGAGI (reference sequence). This CDR3 has 15 residues. The CDR3 DNA follows: TGTGCCAGCCGACAGGGGACGATAAACACCGGGGAGCTGTTTTTT. Translated: CASRQGTINTGELFF.

The V gene is TRBV30, the J gene TRBJ1-2; the D is unclear. Germline-derived CDR1 and CDR2 are GTSNPN and SVGIG (reference sequence). This CDR3 contains 14 residues. V gave up 0 bases and J gave up 8 bases, with 16 bases separating them. CDR3 region: CAWSVMANMGGYTF. The CDR3 DNA sequence: TGTGCCTGGAGTGTAATGGCAAACATGGGGGGCTACACCTTC.

This chain links TRBV19 with TRBJ2-6, with TRBD1 identical over 9 bases. Germline CDR1 and CDR2: LNHDA and SQIVND (reference sequence). The CDR3 runs 18 residues. Germline trimming cut 5 bases from V and 2 bases from J; bases unmatched to any gene: 10. CDR3 DNA: TGTGCCAGTAGTGGATTCGGACAGGGGCCCCCTGGGGCCAACGTCCTGACTTTC. This codes for CASSGFGQGPPGANVLTF.

The V call is TRBV27, the J call TRBJ2-3; 9 nucleotides agree with TRBD2. CDR3 length: 15 amino acids. CDR1 MNHEY and CDR2 SMNVEV come from the germline V gene (reference sequence). V trimming: 1 base; J trimming: 1 base; junction bases outside the gene matches: 0. CDR3 nucleotides: TGTGCCAGCAGTTTATGGACTAGCGGCACAGATACGCAGTATTTT. It specifies CASSLWTSGTDTQYF.

This clone was detected only a few times. This chain links TRBV6-1 with TRBJ2-2; 11 bases agree with TRBD2. Trimming cost V 2 bases and J 4 bases; bases outside gene matches: 0. From germline, CDR1 is MNHNS and CDR2 SASEGT. This CDR3 has 15 amino acids. CDR3 residues: CASSETSGSTGELFF. In DNA form, the CDR3 reads TGTGCCAGCAGTGAAACTAGCGGGAGCACCGGGGAGCTGTTTTTT.

The chain recombines TRBV18 with TRBJ2-6; the match to TRBD1 covers 9 bases. The CDR3 runs 17 residues. V shed 2 bases and J 4 bases; nucleotides not matched to a gene: 6. Germline V lookup: CDR1 KGHSH, CDR2 LQKENI. CDR3 loop: CASSPWGTGLGANVLTF. In nucleotides, the CDR3 is TGTGCCAGCTCACCATGGGGGACAGGGCTCGGGGCCAACGTCCTGACTTTC. Supplemented by reference TRBV18 and TRBJ2-6, the full variable domain reads NAGVMQNPRHLVRRRGQEARLRCSPMKGHSHVYWYRQLPEEGLKFMVYLQKENIIDESGMPKERFSAEFPKEGPSILRIQQVVRGDSAAYFCASSPWGTGLGANVLTFGAGSRLTVL.

This clone came up once. Here the CDR3 DNA reads TGTGCCAGCAGCTCAAGGGGGGATGAGCAGTTCTTC. It specifies CASSSRGDEQFF. The rearrangement joins TRBV7-6 to TRBJ2-1; TRBD1 or TRBD2 may be the D gene (6 bases each). The germline V and J ends were trimmed by 4 bases and 8 bases, with 9 bases remaining between them. The CDR3 is made up of 12 amino acids. The V gene's germline CDR1 is SGHVS and CDR2 FNYEAQ.

CDR3 amino acids: CASGFQDAQPQHF. The CDR3 DNA is TGTGCCAGCGGATTTCAGGATGCTCAGCCCCAGCATTTT. The rearrangement uses TRBV27 and TRBJ1-5; D unclear. Trimming shortened V by 8 bases and J by 6 bases, and 14 bases separated the two germline ends. The CDR3 is 13 amino acids. From germline, CDR1 is MNHEY and CDR2 SMNVEV (reference sequence).